This T cell receptor beta chain emerged from a study of CD4 T cells in relation to SARS-CoV-2 and coronaviruses. Study at large: Patient ages ranged from about 20 to 72, median 38. Of the patients, fewer than 10 were male, a few female, two Hispanic. Study findings and constraints: Crossreactivity was assessed only for spike protein, not other viral proteins. Culture-expanded clones reflect memory recall rather than primary priming during culture.

Trimming removed 5 bases at V and 5 bases at J, with 9 bases between. The CDR3 spans 13 residues. The germline V gene encodes CDR1 KGHDR and CDR2 SFDVKD. Here immunoSEQ multiplex PCR was the method, and the copy in TCRdb shows in-frame clones only, minus some. The data hold about 38,000 clones, with over 75% observed a single time. Regarding this clone: Its antigen is as yet unknown.

Material for sequencing was memory CD4+ T cells from PBMCs. The TCR comes from an adult with COVID-19. The V gene is TRBV24-1, the J gene TRBJ1-5; D is perhaps TRBD1 (5 bases). CDR3 DNA: TGTGCCACCAGTGCCCGGGACTATCAGCCCCAGCATTTT. It codes for CATSARDYQPQHF.